Listed below are T cell receptor beta chains from one sample, sequenced in a study of T cells in Graves' hyperthyroidism and ophthalmopathy. TCRdb re-called the multiplex PCR reads with MiXCR, one entry per CDR3 protein. Here the sample spans 490,000 or so distinct CDR3 sequences, 16% being singletons. Sequencing was done on a sample of blood. The source of these receptors is a woman aged 25-40 years with Graves' ophthalmopathy. Each CDR3 is given with its conserved first and last residue. A D gene is named only where the DNA matches it firmly. Only some rows state a clone size, as once, few, many or a class for expanded clones.

v_gene: TRBV29-1
abundance: few
j_gene: TRBJ1-1
d_gene: TRBD1
CDR3nt: TGCAGCGCCACGGGACAGACGAACACTGAAGCTTTCTTT
CDR3aa: CSATGQTNTEAFF

v_gene: TRBV30
abundance: .
j_gene: TRBJ1-5
d_gene: .
CDR3nt: TGTGCCTGGAGTGTCCCCATCGGGCCGCTTAGCAATCAGCCCCAGCATTTT
CDR3aa: CAWSVPIGPLSNQPQHF

v_gene: TRBV20-1
abundance: many
j_gene: TRBJ1-5
d_gene: TRBD1
CDR3nt: TGCAGTGCTAGAGATCCAGGGGGCGAGAGTCAGCCCCAGCATTTT
CDR3aa: CSARDPGGESQPQHF

v_gene: TRBV5-1
abundance: .
j_gene: TRBJ2-5
d_gene: .
CDR3nt: TGCGCCAGCAGCGATAGACAGGACGTGGGGGCCCAGTACTTC
CDR3aa: CASSDRQDVGAQYF

v_gene: TRBV6-1
abundance: few
j_gene: TRBJ2-7
d_gene: .
CDR3nt: TGTGCCAGCAGTCAAGACAATCACGAGCAGTACTTC
CDR3aa: CASSQDNHEQYF

v_gene: TRBV7-2
abundance: few
j_gene: TRBJ2-7
d_gene: .
CDR3nt: TGTGCCAGCAGCTTAGTACCCGCCGCGGGCGAGCAGTACTTC
CDR3aa: CASSLVPAAGEQYF

v_gene: TRBV7-2
abundance: many
j_gene: TRBJ2-1
d_gene: .
CDR3nt: TGTGCCAGCAGCTTAGAGGGTACGGGGGGCACCTACAATGAGCAGTTCTTC
CDR3aa: CASSLEGTGGTYNEQFF

v_gene: TRBV5-1
abundance: .
j_gene: TRBJ2-1
d_gene: .
CDR3nt: TGCGCCAGCAGCTTGGGGGACCGCCCCTACAATGAGCAGTTCTTC
CDR3aa: CASSLGDRPYNEQFF

v_gene: TRBV5-1
abundance: many
j_gene: TRBJ2-7
d_gene: TRBD2
CDR3nt: TGCGCCAGCAGCTTTGAGACTAGCAACGAGCAGTACTTC
CDR3aa: CASSFETSNEQYF

v_gene: TRBV20-1
abundance: .
j_gene: TRBJ2-5
d_gene: TRBD1
CDR3nt: TGCAGTGCTAGAGTCGAGAACAGGGGAGAGACCCAGTACTTC
CDR3aa: CSARVENRGETQYF

v_gene: TRBV6-1
abundance: many
j_gene: TRBJ2-3
d_gene: .
CDR3nt: TGTGCCAGCAGTCCAGTTATCCCTGGGGGGAGAACAGATACGCAGTATTTT
CDR3aa: CASSPVIPGGRTDTQYF

v_gene: TRBV6-1
abundance: few
j_gene: TRBJ1-4
d_gene: .
CDR3nt: TGTGCCAGCAAGGTGGCAACCCGGGATGAAAAACTGTTTTTT
CDR3aa: CASKVATRDEKLFF

v_gene: TRBV12-3/TRBV12-4
abundance: many
j_gene: TRBJ2-7
d_gene: TRBD2
CDR3nt: TGTGCCAGCAGTTCCCTGACTAGCGTGAGCTCCTACGAGCAGTACTTC
CDR3aa: CASSSLTSVSSYEQYF

v_gene: TRBV6-2/TRBV6-3
abundance: many
j_gene: TRBJ2-3
d_gene: TRBD2
CDR3nt: TGTGCCAGCAGTTATTACCGGGGACTAGTACTAGATACGCAGTATTTT
CDR3aa: CASSYYRGLVLDTQYF

v_gene: TRBV2
abundance: many
j_gene: TRBJ2-1
d_gene: .
CDR3nt: TGTGCCAGCCGTCTTTCCGAGATGCAGTTCTTC
CDR3aa: CASRLSEMQFF

v_gene: TRBV20-1
abundance: many
j_gene: TRBJ2-3
d_gene: .
CDR3nt: TGCAGTGCTAGAGAGGGGGCGGTACCGGATACGCAGTATTTT
CDR3aa: CSAREGAVPDTQYF

v_gene: TRBV7-9
abundance: .
j_gene: TRBJ2-7
d_gene: TRBD1
CDR3nt: TGTGCCAGCAGCTTAGCACTGGGACAGGACTACGAGCAGTACTTC
CDR3aa: CASSLALGQDYEQYF

v_gene: TRBV6-1
abundance: few
j_gene: TRBJ2-2
d_gene: .
CDR3nt: TGTGCCAGCAGCCCGGACTTCCCTTACACCGGGGAGCTGTTTTTT
CDR3aa: CASSPDFPYTGELFF

v_gene: TRBV28
abundance: many
j_gene: TRBJ2-7
d_gene: TRBD1
CDR3nt: TGTGCCAGCAGTTTGGGACAGTACGAGCAGTACTTC
CDR3aa: CASSLGQYEQYF

v_gene: TRBV5-4
abundance: .
j_gene: TRBJ1-1
d_gene: .
CDR3nt: TGTGCCAGCAGCTTCTGGGGGACTAGCACTGAAGCTTTCTTT
CDR3aa: CASSFWGTSTEAFF

v_gene: TRBV6-5
abundance: few
j_gene: TRBJ2-7
d_gene: .
CDR3nt: TGTGCCAGCAGTTACGGCAAGCCCTCCTACGAGCAGTACTTC
CDR3aa: CASSYGKPSYEQYF

v_gene: TRBV30
abundance: many
j_gene: TRBJ1-3
d_gene: .
CDR3nt: TGTGCCTGGAGTGTACTCGGGGGGCGAATTACCGCATCTGGAAACACCATATATTTT
CDR3aa: CAWSVLGGRITASGNTIYF

v_gene: TRBV3-1
abundance: few
j_gene: TRBJ2-3
d_gene: TRBD1
CDR3nt: TGTGCCAGCAGCCCACTCAAACCGGGACAGGGGGCGAAAGATACGCAGTATTTT
CDR3aa: CASSPLKPGQGAKDTQYF

v_gene: TRBV12-3/TRBV12-4
abundance: .
j_gene: TRBJ2-1
d_gene: .
CDR3nt: TGTGCCAGCAGTTTTATCGGTAATGAGCAGTTCTTC
CDR3aa: CASSFIGNEQFF

v_gene: TRBV15
abundance: many
j_gene: TRBJ2-7
d_gene: TRBD1
CDR3nt: TGTGCCACCAGCAGAGATCCGGGACAGAGAACCTACGAGCAGTACTTC
CDR3aa: CATSRDPGQRTYEQYF

v_gene: TRBV20-1
abundance: many
j_gene: TRBJ1-1
d_gene: .
CDR3nt: TGCAGTGCTAGGTCAGGCAGCGGGACTGAAGCTTTCTTT
CDR3aa: CSARSGSGTEAFF

v_gene: TRBV12-3/TRBV12-4
abundance: many
j_gene: TRBJ2-7
d_gene: .
CDR3nt: TGTGCCAGCAGTCTTCAATTAAGAACTGAGCAGTACTTC
CDR3aa: CASSLQLRTEQYF

v_gene: TRBV6-2/TRBV6-3
abundance: few
j_gene: TRBJ1-1
d_gene: TRBD1
CDR3nt: TGTGCCAGCAGTTACTCCACTAAACAGGGGTTGACTGAAGCTTTCTTT
CDR3aa: CASSYSTKQGLTEAFF

v_gene: TRBV15
abundance: .
j_gene: TRBJ2-1
d_gene: .
CDR3nt: TGTGCCACCAGTGCCGAAGGGCCCTCCTACAATGAGCAGTTCTTC
CDR3aa: CATSAEGPSYNEQFF

v_gene: TRBV28
abundance: few
j_gene: TRBJ1-5
d_gene: .
CDR3nt: TGTGCCAGCAGTTTATCCCTAATGGCCTCGATTCAGCCCCAGCATTTT
CDR3aa: CASSLSLMASIQPQHF

v_gene: TRBV7-9
abundance: few
j_gene: TRBJ2-7
d_gene: .
CDR3nt: TGTGCCAGCAGCTTAGGGACAGTTCTTTACGAGCAGTACTTC
CDR3aa: CASSLGTVLYEQYF

v_gene: TRBV5-5
abundance: .
j_gene: TRBJ2-7
d_gene: .
CDR3nt: TGTGCCAGCAGCTTAACAGGCACCACCTACGAGCAGTACTTC
CDR3aa: CASSLTGTTYEQYF

v_gene: TRBV4-2
abundance: few
j_gene: TRBJ2-1
d_gene: TRBD1
CDR3nt: TGTGCCAGCAGCCAAGACACAGGGGGTGTCTACAATGAGCAGTTCTTC
CDR3aa: CASSQDTGGVYNEQFF

v_gene: TRBV28
abundance: .
j_gene: TRBJ1-5
d_gene: .
CDR3nt: TGTGCCAGCAGTTTGAGGCCCTTCGGGGAATTTGGGCAGCCCCAGCATTTT
CDR3aa: CASSLRPFGEFGQPQHF

v_gene: TRBV29-1
abundance: few
j_gene: TRBJ2-3
d_gene: TRBD2
CDR3nt: TGCAGCGTTTACGCGGGAGGGCCCCCAGATACGCAGTATTTT
CDR3aa: CSVYAGGPPDTQYF

v_gene: TRBV28
abundance: many
j_gene: TRBJ2-7
d_gene: .
CDR3nt: TGTGCCAGCAGTCCCATATACCCCCTCTACGAGCAGTACTTC
CDR3aa: CASSPIYPLYEQYF

v_gene: TRBV5-4
abundance: few
j_gene: TRBJ1-5
d_gene: .
CDR3nt: TGTGCCAGCAGCCCAGGGTCGGGTCAGCCCCAGCATTTT
CDR3aa: CASSPGSGQPQHF

v_gene: TRBV5-1
abundance: many
j_gene: TRBJ2-1
d_gene: TRBD1
CDR3nt: TGCGCCAGCAGCTTGTATCCAGGGGGCAATGAGCAGTTCTTC
CDR3aa: CASSLYPGGNEQFF

v_gene: TRBV28
abundance: many
j_gene: TRBJ1-1
d_gene: .
CDR3nt: TGTGCCAGCAGTCCGCAGCGGGACCGGAGCCCGGCTGAAGCTTTCTTT
CDR3aa: CASSPQRDRSPAEAFF

v_gene: TRBV12-3/TRBV12-4
abundance: many
j_gene: TRBJ1-1
d_gene: .
CDR3nt: TGTGCCAGCACCCTCACGCCGAACACTGAAGCTTTCTTT
CDR3aa: CASTLTPNTEAFF

v_gene: TRBV2
abundance: many
j_gene: TRBJ2-7
d_gene: .
CDR3nt: TGTGCCAGCAGTGAGGACGCATCCTACGAGCAGTACTTC
CDR3aa: CASSEDASYEQYF

v_gene: TRBV6-1
abundance: few
j_gene: TRBJ1-5
d_gene: .
CDR3nt: TGTGCCAGCAGACCGCGGGGGTTCAATCAGCCCCAGCATTTT
CDR3aa: CASRPRGFNQPQHF

v_gene: TRBV7-9
abundance: .
j_gene: TRBJ2-2
d_gene: .
CDR3nt: TGTGCCAGCAGCCGGGGCAGCACCGGGGAGCTGTTTTTT
CDR3aa: CASSRGSTGELFF